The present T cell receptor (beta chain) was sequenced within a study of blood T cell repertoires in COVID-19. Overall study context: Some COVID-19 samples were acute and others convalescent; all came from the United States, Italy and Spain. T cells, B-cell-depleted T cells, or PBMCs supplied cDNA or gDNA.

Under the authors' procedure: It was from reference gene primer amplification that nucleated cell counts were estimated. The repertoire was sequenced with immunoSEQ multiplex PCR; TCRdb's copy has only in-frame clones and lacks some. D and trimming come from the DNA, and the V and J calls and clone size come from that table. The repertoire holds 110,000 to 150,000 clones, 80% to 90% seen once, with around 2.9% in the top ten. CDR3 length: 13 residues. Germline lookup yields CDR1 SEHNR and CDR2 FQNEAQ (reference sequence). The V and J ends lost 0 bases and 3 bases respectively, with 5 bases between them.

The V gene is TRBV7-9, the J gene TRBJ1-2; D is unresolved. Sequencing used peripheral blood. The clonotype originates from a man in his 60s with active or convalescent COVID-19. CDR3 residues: CASSLAGDYGYTF. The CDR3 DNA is TGTGCCAGCAGCTTAGCGGGCGACTATGGCTACACCTTC.